A single T cell receptor (beta chain) is shown here with its context. This specimen belongs to a study of technical replicates of blood from a few donors. This CDR3 has 15 amino acids. V trimming: 5 bases; J trimming: 5 bases; junction bases outside the gene matches: 6. Germline CDR1 and CDR2: MNHEY and SMNVEV (reference sequence). Generated by immunoSEQ multiplex PCR, the TCRdb table keeps only in-frame clones and is missing some. This table has about 81,000 clones, 90% to 97% appearing once. This TCR was recovered from a human donor in good health. The V and J genes are TRBV27 and TRBJ1-5; 10 bases match TRBD1. Source material: T cells isolated from PBMCs. CDR3 in DNA: TGTGCCAGCAGTGCCCTGGGACAGGGGTATCAGCCCCAGCATTTT. It codes for CASSALGQGYQPQHF.